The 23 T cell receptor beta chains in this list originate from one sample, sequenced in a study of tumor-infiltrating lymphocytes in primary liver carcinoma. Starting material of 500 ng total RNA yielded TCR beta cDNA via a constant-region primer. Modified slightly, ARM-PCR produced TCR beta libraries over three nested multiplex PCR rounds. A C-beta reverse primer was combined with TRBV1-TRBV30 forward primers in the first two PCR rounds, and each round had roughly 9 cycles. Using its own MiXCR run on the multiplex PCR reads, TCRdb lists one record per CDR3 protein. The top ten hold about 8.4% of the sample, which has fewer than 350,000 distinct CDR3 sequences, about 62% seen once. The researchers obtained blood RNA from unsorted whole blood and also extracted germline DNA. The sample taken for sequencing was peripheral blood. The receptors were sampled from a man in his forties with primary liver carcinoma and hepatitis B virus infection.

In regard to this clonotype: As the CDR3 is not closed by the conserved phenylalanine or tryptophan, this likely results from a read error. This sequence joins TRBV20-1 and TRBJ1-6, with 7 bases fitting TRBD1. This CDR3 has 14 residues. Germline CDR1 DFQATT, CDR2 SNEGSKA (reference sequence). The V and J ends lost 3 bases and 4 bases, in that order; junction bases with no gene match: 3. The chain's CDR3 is CSASPGQYNSPLHS. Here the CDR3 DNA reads TGCAGTGCTAGCCCGGGACAGTATAATTCACCCCTCCACTCT.

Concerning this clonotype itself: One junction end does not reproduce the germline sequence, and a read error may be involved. This CDR3 is CASSRTGEAGANVQTF. CDR3 DNA: TGTGCCAGCAGCCGGACAGGGGAAGCGGGGGCCAACGTCCAGACTTTC. The chain uses TRBV12-3 or TRBV12-4 and TRBJ2-6, with D possibly matching TRBD1 (9 bases). This CDR3 is 16 amino acids long.

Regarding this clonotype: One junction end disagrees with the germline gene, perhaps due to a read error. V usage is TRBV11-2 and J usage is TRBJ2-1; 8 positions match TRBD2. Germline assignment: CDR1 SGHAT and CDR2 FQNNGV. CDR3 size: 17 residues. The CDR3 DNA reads TGTGTCAGCAGCTTAGGGGTTGGGACTAGGTACAATGATGAGCAGTTCTTC. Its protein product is CVSSLGVGTRYNDEQFF.

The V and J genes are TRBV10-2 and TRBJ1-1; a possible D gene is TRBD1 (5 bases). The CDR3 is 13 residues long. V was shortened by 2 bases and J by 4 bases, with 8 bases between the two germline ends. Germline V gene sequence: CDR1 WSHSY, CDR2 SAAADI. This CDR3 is CASSEAGSTEAFF. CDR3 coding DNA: TGCGCCAGCAGTGAGGCAGGGAGCACTGAAGCTTTCTTT.

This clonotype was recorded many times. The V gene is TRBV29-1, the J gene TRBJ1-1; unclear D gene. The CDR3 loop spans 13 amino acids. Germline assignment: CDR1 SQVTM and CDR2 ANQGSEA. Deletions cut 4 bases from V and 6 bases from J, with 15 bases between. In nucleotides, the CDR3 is TGCAGCGTTGGATTAGGGTCCGGCTCTGAAGCTTTCTTT. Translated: CSVGLGSGSEAFF. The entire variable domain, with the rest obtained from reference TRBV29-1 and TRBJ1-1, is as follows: SAVISQKPSRDICQRGTSLTIQCQVDSQVTMMFWYRQQPGQSLTLIATANQGSEATYESGFVIDKFPISRPNLTFSTLTVSNMSPEDSSIYLCSVGLGSGSEAFFGQGTRLTVV.

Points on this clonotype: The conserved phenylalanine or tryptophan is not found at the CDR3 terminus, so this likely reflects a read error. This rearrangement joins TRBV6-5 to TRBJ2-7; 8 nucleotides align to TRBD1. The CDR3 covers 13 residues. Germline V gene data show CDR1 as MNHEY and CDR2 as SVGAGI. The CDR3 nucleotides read TGTACCAGCAGATATCAGGGGGCATACGAGCAGTACCTC. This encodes CTSRYQGAYEQYL.

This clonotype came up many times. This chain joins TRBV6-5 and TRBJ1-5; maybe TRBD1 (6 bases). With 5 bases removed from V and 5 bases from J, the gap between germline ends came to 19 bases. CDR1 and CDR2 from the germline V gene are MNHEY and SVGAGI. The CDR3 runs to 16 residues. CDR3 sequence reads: CASSPSFRGADQPQHF. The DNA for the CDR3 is TGTGCCAGCAGTCCAAGCTTCCGGGGGGCCGATCAGCCCCAGCATTTT.

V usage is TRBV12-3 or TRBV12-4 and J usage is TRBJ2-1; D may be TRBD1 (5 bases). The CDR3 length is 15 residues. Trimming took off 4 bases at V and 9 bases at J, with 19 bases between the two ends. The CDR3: CASSSRLVGRGEQFF. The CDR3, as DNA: TGTGCCAGCAGTTCGAGGCTAGTGGGAAGGGGTGAGCAGTTCTTC.

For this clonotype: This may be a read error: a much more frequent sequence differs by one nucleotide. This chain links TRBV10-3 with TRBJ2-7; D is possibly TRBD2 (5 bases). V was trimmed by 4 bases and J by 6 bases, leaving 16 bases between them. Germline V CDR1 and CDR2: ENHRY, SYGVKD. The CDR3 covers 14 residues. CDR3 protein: CAISAAEFFSEQYF. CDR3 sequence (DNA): TGTGCCATCAGTGCAGCGGAGTTCTTTTCCGAGCAGTACTTC.

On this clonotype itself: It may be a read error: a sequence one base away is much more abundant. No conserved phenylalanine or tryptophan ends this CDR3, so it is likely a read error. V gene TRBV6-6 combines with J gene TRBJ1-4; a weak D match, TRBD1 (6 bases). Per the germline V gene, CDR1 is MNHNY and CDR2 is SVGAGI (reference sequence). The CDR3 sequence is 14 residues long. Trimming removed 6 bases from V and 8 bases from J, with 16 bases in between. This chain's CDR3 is CASRPGDHSEKLFS. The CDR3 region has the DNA TGTGCCAGCAGACCAGGGGATCACAGCGAAAAACTGTTTTCT.

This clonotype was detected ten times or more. The CDR3 sequence is CASSQTGPQPQHF. CDR3 nucleotides: TGTGCCAGCAGTCAGACAGGGCCCCAGCCCCAGCATTTT. The chain employs TRBV12-3 or TRBV12-4 and TRBJ1-5; 7 bases align to TRBD1. The CDR3 loop spans 13 amino acids. V lost 5 bases to trimming and J lost 7 bases; unmatched junction nucleotides: 5.

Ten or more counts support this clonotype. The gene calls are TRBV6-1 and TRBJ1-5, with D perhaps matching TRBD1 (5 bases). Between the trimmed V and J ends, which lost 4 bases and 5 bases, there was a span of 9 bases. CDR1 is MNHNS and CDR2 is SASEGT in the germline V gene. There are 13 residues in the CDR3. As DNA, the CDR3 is TGTGCCAGCAGTGCGCAGGGCGATCAGCCCCAGCATTTT. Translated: CASSAQGDQPQHF.

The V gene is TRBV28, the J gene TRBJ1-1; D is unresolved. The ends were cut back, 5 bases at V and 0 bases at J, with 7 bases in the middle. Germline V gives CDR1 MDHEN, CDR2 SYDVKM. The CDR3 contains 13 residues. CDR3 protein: CASSRRVNTEAFF. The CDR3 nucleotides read TGTGCCAGCAGTCGTCGGGTGAACACTGAAGCTTTCTTT.

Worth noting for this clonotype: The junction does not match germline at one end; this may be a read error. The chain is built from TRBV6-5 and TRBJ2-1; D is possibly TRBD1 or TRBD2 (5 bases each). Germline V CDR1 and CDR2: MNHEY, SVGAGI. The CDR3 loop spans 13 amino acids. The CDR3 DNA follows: TGTGCCAGCAGCCGAGGGACGTACAATAAGCAGTTCTTC. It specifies CASSRGTYNKQFF.

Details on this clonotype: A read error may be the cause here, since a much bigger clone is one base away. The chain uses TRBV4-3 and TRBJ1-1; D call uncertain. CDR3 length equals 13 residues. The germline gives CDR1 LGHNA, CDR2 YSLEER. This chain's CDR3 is CASNQGRNTEAFF. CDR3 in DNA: TGCGCCAGCAACCAAGGACGGAACACTGAAGCTTTCTTT.

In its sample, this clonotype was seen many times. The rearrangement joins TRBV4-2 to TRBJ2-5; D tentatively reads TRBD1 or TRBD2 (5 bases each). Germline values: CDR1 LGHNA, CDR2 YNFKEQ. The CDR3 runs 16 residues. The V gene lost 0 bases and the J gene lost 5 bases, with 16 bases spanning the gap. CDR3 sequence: CASSQDLGEREETQYF. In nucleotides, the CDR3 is TGTGCCAGCAGCCAAGATTTGGGGGAGAGGGAGGAGACCCAGTACTTC.

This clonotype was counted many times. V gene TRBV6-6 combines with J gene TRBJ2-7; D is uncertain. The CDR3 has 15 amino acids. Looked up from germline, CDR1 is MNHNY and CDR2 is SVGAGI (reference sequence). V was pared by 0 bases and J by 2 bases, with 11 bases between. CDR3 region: CASSYSSAAPYEQYF. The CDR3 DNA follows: TGTGCCAGCAGTTACTCGTCGGCGGCTCCCTACGAGCAGTACTTC.

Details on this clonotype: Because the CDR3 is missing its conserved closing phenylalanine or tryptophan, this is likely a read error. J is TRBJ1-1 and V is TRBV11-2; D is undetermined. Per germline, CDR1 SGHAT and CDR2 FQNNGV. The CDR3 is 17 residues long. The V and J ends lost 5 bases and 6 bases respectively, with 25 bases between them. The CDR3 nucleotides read TGTGCCAGCAGCCCATCCCCCAACTTGAAGGTCGGGGCTGAAGCTTTCTCT. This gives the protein CASSPSPNLKVGAEAFS.

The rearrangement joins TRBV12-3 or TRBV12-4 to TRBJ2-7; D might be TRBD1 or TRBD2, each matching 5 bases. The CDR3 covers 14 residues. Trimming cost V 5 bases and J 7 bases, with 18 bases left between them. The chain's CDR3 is CASSPGTAPLEQYF. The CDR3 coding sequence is TGTGCCAGCAGTCCCGGGACGGCTCCCCTGGAGCAGTACTTC.

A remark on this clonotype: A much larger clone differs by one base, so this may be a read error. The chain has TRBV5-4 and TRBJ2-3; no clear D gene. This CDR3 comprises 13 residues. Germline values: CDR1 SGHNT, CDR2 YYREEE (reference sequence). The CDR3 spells CASILLHVGTQYF. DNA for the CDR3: TGTGCCAGCATCTTGTTACACGTGGGTACGCAGTATTTT. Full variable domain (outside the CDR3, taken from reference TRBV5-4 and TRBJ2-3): ETGVTQSPTHLIKTRGQQVTLRCSSQSGHNTVSWYQQALGQGPQFIFQYYREEENGRGNFPPRFSGLQFPNYSSELNVNALELDDSALYLCASILLHVGTQYFGPGTRLTVL.

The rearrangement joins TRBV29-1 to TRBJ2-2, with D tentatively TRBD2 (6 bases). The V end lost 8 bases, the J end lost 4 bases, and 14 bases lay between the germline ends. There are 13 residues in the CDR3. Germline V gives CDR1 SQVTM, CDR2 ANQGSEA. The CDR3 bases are TGCAGCACCGACGGGGGACCCACCGGGGAGCTGTTTTTT. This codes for CSTDGGPTGELFF.

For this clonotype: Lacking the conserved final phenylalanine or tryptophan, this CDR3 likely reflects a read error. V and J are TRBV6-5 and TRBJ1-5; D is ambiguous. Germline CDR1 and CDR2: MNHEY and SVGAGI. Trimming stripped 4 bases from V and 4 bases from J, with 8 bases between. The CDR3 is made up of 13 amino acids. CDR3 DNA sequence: TGTGCCAGCAGTTCCCGTGGGAATCAGCCCCAGCATCTT. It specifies CASSSRGNQPQHL.

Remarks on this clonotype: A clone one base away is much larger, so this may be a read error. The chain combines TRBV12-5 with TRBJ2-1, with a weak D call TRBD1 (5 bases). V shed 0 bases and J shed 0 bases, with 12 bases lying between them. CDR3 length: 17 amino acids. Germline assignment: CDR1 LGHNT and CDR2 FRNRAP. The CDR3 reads CASGLVCPQGSYNEQFF. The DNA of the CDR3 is TGTGCTAGTGGTTTGGTATGTCCCCAGGGCTCCTACAATGAGCAGTTCTTC.